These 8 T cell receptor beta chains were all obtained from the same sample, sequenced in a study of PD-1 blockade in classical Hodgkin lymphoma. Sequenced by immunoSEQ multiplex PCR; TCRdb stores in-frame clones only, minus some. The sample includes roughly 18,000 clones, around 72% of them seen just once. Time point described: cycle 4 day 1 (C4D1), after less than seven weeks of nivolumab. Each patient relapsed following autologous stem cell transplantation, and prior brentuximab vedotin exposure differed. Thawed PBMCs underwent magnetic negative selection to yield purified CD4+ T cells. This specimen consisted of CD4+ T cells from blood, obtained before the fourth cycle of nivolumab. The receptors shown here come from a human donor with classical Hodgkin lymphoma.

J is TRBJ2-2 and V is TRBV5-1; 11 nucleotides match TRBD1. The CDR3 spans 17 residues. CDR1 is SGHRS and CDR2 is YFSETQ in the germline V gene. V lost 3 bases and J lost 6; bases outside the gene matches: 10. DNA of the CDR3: TGCGCCAGCAGCTATTCGGGACAGGGGGGTTTTGCCGGGGAGCTGTTTTTT. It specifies CASSYSGQGGFAGELFF.

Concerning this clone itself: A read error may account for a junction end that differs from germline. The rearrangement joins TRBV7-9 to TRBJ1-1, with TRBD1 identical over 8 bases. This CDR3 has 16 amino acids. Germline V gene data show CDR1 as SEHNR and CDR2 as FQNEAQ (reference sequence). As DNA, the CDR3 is TGTGCCAGCAGCTTAGCGGGTGCGTCCTCAGGACAGGGATTATTTTTT. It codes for CASSLAGASSGQGLFF.

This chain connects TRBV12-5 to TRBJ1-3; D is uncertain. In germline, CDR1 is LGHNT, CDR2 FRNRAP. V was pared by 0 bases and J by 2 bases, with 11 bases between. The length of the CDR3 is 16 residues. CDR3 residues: CASGLVLSLAGNTIYF. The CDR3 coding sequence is TGTGCTAGTGGTTTGGTACTTTCTCTCGCTGGAAACACCATATATTTT.

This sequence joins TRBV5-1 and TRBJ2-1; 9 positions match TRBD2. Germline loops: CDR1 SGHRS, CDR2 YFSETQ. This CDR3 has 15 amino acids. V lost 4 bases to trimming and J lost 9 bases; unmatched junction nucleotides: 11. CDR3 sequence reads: CASSPFSGRGGEQFF. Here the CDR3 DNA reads TGCGCCAGCAGCCCCTTTAGCGGGAGAGGTGGTGAGCAGTTCTTC. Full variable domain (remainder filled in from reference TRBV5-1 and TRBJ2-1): KAGVTQTPRYLIKTRGQQVTLSCSPISGHRSVSWYQQTPGQGLQFLFEYFSETQRNKGNFPGRFSGRQFSNSRSEMNVSTLELGDSALYLCASSPFSGRGGEQFFGPGTRLTVL.

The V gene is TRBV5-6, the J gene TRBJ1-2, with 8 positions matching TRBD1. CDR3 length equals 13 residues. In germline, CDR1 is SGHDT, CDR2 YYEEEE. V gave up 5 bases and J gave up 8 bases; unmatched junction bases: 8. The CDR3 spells CASRWTGMVGYTF. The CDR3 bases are TGTGCCAGCAGATGGACAGGGATGGTCGGCTACACCTTC.

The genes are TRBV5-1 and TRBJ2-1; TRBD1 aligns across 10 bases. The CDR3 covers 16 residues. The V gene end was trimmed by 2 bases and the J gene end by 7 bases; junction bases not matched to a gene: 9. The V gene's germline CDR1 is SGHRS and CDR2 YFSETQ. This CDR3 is CASSFSSGTGVNEQFF. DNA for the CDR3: TGCGCCAGCAGCTTCAGCTCCGGGACAGGGGTTAATGAGCAGTTCTTC.

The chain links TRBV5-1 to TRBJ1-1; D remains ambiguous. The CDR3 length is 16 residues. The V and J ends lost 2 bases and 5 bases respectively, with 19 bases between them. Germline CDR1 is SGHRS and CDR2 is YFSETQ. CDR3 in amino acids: CASSLAWERSGTEAFF. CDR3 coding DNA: TGCGCCAGCAGCTTAGCCTGGGAACGGTCGGGAACTGAAGCTTTCTTT.

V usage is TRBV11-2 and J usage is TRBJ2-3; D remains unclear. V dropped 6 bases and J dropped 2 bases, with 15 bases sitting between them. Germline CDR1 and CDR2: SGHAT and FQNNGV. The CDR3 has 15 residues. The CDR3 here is CASRKPGSITDTQYF. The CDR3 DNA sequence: TGTGCCAGCAGAAAGCCGGGTTCTATCACAGATACGCAGTATTTT. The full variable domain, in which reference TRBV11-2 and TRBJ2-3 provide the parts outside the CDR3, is EAGVAQSPRYKIIEKRQSVAFWCNPISGHATLYWYQQILGQGPKLLIQFQNNGVVDDSQLPKDRFSAERLKGVDSTLKIQPAKLEDSAVYLCASRKPGSITDTQYFGPGTRLTVL.